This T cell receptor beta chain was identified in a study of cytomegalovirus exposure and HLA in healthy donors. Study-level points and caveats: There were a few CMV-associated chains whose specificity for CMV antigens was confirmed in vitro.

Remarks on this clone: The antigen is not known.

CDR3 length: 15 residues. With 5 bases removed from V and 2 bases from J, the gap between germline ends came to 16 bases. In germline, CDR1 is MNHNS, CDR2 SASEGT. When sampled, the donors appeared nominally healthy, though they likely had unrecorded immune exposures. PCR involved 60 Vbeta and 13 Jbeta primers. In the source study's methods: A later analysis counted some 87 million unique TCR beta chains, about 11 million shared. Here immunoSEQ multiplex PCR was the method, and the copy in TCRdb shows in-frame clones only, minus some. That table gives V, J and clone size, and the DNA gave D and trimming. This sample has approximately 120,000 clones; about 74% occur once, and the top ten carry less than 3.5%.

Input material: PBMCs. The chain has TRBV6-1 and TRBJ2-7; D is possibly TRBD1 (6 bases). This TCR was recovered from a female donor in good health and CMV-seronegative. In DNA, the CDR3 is TGTGCCAGCAGTATTTGGACAGTGGAAACCTACGAGCAGTACTTC. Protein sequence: CASSIWTVETYEQYF.